This T cell receptor beta chain was profiled in a study of blood T cell repertoires in COVID-19. In the study overall: The United States, Italy and Spain were the sources of the acute and convalescent COVID-19 samples.

Original data processing: From reference gene primer amplification, estimates of nucleated cell counts were derived. Profiling relied on immunoSEQ multiplex PCR, and the TCRdb table lists in-frame clones only, not all of them. The D gene and trimming were derived from the DNA, and the V and J assignments and clone size from that table. The sample carries a few hundred thousand clones, over 85% recorded once. Study members were between about 18 and 95 years old and lived in around 24 US regions. Recovered participants had two consecutive negative NP/OP PCR tests, healthcare professional clearance, or symptom resolution. V shed 5 bases, J shed 1 base, and the junction held 6 bases outside the gene matches. CDR1 is MNHEY and CDR2 is SMNVEV in the germline V gene (reference sequence). The CDR3 length is 15 residues.

The receptor comes from a woman aged 25 to 45 who had recovered from COVID-19. Sequencing was done on a sample of PBMCs or T cells enriched from blood (not recorded which). This chain joins TRBV27 and TRBJ1-1; 8 nucleotides align to TRBD1. CDR3 coding DNA: TGTGCCAGCAGTATGAACAGGGGGGGGAACACTGAAGCTTTCTTT. This translates into CASSMNRGGNTEAFF.